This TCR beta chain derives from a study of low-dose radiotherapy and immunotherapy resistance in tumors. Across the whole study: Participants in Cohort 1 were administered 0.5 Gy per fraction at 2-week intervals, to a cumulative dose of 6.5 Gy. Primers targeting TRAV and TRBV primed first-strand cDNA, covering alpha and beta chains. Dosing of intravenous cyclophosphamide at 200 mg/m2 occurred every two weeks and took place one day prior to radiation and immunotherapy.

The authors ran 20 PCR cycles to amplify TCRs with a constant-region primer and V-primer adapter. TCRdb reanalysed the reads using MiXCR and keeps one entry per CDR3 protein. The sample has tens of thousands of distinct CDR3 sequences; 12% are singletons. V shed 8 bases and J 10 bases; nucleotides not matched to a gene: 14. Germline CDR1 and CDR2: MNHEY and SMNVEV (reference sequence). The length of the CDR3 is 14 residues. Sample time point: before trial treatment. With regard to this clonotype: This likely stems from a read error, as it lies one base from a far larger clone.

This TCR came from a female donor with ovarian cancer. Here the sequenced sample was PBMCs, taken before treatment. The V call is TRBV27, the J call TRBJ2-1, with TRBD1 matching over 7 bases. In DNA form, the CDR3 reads TGTGCCAGCGGACAACAGGACAGGCTCTACGAGCAGTTCTTC. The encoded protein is CASGQQDRLYEQFF.